What follows are 5 T cell receptor beta chains derived from one specimen sequenced in a study of cytomegalovirus exposure and HLA in healthy donors. Both 60 Vbeta primers and 13 Jbeta primers went into the PCR. The method was immunoSEQ multiplex PCR; TCRdb's version includes in-frame clones alone and lacks a portion of them. Here the sample spans around 180,000 clones, roughly 80% being singletons. Material: PBMCs. The receptors derive from a male donor in good health and CMV-seronegative.

The rearrangement joins TRBV7-2 to TRBJ1-2; TRBD1 is a possible D gene (5 bases). The V gene lost 4 bases and the J gene lost 3 bases, with 18 bases spanning the gap. Looked up from germline, CDR1 is SGHTA and CDR2 is FQGNSA. The CDR3 spans 16 residues. The CDR3 reads CASSSPGKGFDYGYTF. CDR3 nucleotide sequence: TGTGCCAGCAGCTCGCCAGGGAAGGGTTTTGACTATGGCTACACCTTC.

V usage is TRBV7-9 and J usage is TRBJ2-2; D is possibly TRBD2 (6 bases). This CDR3 has 15 amino acids. V was trimmed by 0 bases and J by 5 bases, leaving 10 bases between them. Germline V lookup: CDR1 SEHNR, CDR2 FQNEAQ (reference sequence). This chain's CDR3 is CASSLAGTGTGELFF. CDR3 nucleotides: TGTGCCAGCAGCTTAGCAGGGACTGGGACCGGGGAGCTGTTTTTT. The entire variable domain, with the rest obtained from reference TRBV7-9 and TRBJ2-2, is as follows: DTGVSQNPRHKITKRGQNVTFRCDPISEHNRLYWYRQTLGQGPEFLTYFQNEAQLEKSRLLSDRFSAERPKGSFSTLEIQRTEQGDSAMYLCASSLAGTGTGELFFGEGSRLTVL.

The rearrangement joins TRBV7-2 to TRBJ2-1; 12 bases map to TRBD2. With 6 bases clipped from V and 6 bases from J, the junction kept 6 bases outside the gene matches. CDR1 SGHTA and CDR2 FQGNSA come from the germline V gene. CDR3 length equals 15 residues. The DNA of the CDR3 is TGTGCCAGCAGTTCTAGCGGGGGGGTCGGCAATGAGCAGTTCTTC. Residues: CASSSSGGVGNEQFF. The whole variable domain, filled in from reference TRBV7-2 and TRBJ2-1, reads GAGVSQSPSNKVTEKGKDVELRCDPISGHTALYWYRQSLGQGLEFLIYFQGNSAPDKSGLPSDRFSAERTGGSVSTLTIQRTQQEDSAVYLCASSSSGGVGNEQFFGPGTRLTVL.

This chain connects TRBV7-9 to TRBJ2-7, with 7 bases aligning to TRBD2. The CDR3 has 13 residues. Germline V gene sequence: CDR1 SEHNR, CDR2 FQNEAQ (reference sequence). The J segment lost 6 bases and the V segment lost 5 bases, leaving 7 bases of the junction unmatched. CDR3 region: CASSARLASEQYF. Here the CDR3 DNA reads TGTGCCAGCAGCGCCCGACTAGCTTCCGAGCAGTACTTC.

The chain employs TRBV10-3 and TRBJ2-1; tentatively, D is TRBD2 (5 bases). V lost 6 bases, J lost 0 bases, and 9 bases lay in between. This CDR3 has 14 amino acids. Germline values: CDR1 ENHRY, CDR2 SYGVKD. Here the CDR3 DNA reads TGTGCCATCAGAGCGGAGAGCTCCTACAATGAGCAGTTCTTC. Amino acid sequence: CAIRAESSYNEQFF.